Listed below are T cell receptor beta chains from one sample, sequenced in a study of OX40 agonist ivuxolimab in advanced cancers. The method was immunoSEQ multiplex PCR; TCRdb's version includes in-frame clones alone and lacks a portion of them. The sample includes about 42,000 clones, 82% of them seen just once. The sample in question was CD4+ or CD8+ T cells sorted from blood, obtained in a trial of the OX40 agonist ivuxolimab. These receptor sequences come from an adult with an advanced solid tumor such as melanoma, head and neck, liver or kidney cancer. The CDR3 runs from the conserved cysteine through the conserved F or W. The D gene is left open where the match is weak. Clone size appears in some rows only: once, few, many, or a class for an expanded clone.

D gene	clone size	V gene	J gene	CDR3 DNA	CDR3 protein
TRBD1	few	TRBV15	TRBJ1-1	TGTGCCACCAGCAGAGAGGACAGGGTAAACACTGAAGCTTTCTTT	CATSREDRVNTEAFF
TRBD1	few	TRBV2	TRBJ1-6	TGTGCCAGCGGCGGGACAGGGAGGGGGAATTCACCCCTCCACTTT	CASGGTGRGNSPLHF
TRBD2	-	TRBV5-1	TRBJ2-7	TGCGCCAGCAGCAGAGCGGGAGACAGGCTCGAGCAGTACTTC	CASSRAGDRLEQYF
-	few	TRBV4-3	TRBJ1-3	TGCGCCAGCAGCCAAGATAGGAGAAACACCATATATTTT	CASSQDRRNTIYF
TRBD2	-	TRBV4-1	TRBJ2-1	TGCGCCAGCAGCCAACACCGACTAGCGGGAGACTACAATGAGCAGTTCTTC	CASSQHRLAGDYNEQFF
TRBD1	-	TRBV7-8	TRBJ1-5	TGTGCCAGCAGCAGACGGACAGGGGGCGAAGGCAATCAGCCCCAGCATTTT	CASSRRTGGEGNQPQHF
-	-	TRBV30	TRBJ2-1	TGTGCCTGGAGTCCAACGGCTAGCCGATACAATGAGCAGTTCTTC	CAWSPTASRYNEQFF
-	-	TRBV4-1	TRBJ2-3	TGCGCCAGCAGCCACCTAGGGACGGAGGAGGCAGATACGCAGTATTTT	CASSHLGTEEADTQYF
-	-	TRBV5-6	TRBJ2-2	TGTGCCAGCAGCCGGGGACTGCAGGTAACCGGGGAGCTGTTTTTT	CASSRGLQVTGELFF
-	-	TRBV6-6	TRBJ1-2	TGTGCCAGCACCGCACAGGACAGAACTAACTATGGCTACACCTTC	CASTAQDRTNYGYTF
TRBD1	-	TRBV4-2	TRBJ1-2	TGTGCCAGCAGCCGAATACCGGGACAGGGGGCTCATGGCTACACCTTC	CASSRIPGQGAHGYTF
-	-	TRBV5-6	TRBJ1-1	TGTGCCAGCAGCTTGATGCAGATGAACACTGAAGCTTTCTTT	CASSLMQMNTEAFF
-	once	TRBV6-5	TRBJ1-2	TGTGCCAGCAGGGCCAGAGACATCAGTAACTATGGCTACACCTTC	CASRARDISNYGYTF
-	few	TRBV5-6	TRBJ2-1	TGTGCCAGCAGCTTTGCGGGGGCGCAGCAGTTCTTC	CASSFAGAQQFF
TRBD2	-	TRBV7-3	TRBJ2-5	TGTGCCAGCAGCTTAACTAGCGGGCTGCAAGAGACCCAGTACTTC	CASSLTSGLQETQYF
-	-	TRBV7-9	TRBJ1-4	TGTGCCAGCAGCTTGGGAGGGGGAAATGAAAAACTGTTTTTT	CASSLGGGNEKLFF
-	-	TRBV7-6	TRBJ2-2	TGTGCCAGCAGCTTAGGGGAAAACACCGGGGAGCTGTTTTTT	CASSLGENTGELFF
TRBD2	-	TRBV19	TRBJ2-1	TGTGCCAGTAGTCATTCACCTAGCGGGAGCTCCTACAATGAGCAGTTCTTC	CASSHSPSGSSYNEQFF
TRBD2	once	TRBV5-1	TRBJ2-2	TGCGCCAGCAGCCAAAGTTTAGCGGGGAGCAACACCGGGGAGCTGTTTTTT	CASSQSLAGSNTGELFF
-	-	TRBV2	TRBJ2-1	TGTGCCAGCATCCGGCAGGCAGTAAACAATGAGCAGTTCTTC	CASIRQAVNNEQFF
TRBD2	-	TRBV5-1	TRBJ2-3	TGCGCCAGCAGCATCAAGCGGGAGAAGCCAGATACGCAGTATTTT	CASSIKREKPDTQYF
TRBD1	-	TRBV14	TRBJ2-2	TGTGCCAGCAGCCAAGTTAATAGGGCAGGGGGCCGGACCGGGGAGCTGTTTTTT	CASSQVNRAGGRTGELFF
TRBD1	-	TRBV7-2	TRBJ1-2	TGTGCCAGCAGCCCACAGGGGGCCCCGGTGGATGGCTACACCTTC	CASSPQGAPVDGYTF
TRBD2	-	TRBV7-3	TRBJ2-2	TGTGCCAGCAGCGGGGGACTAGCGGGATTCGGAACCGGGGAGCTGTTTTTT	CASSGGLAGFGTGELFF
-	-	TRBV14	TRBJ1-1	TGTGCCAGCAGGCACATTGAGTCCAGGCCGAACACTGAAGCTTTCTTT	CASRHIESRPNTEAFF
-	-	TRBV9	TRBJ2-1	TGTGCCAGCAGCGTAGGGTCTCTCCAGTCCCATGAGCAGTTCTTC	CASSVGSLQSHEQFF
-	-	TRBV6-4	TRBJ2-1	TGTGCCAGCAGTGACTTGCTCTGGGATGAGCAGTTCTTC	CASSDLLWDEQFF
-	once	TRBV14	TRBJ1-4	TGTGCCAGCAGCCAGGGACTTGTAGGAAAACTGTTTTTT	CASSQGLVGKLFF
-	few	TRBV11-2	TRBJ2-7	TGTGCCAGCAGCGCCACGGGGTTCCAGTACTTC	CASSATGFQYF
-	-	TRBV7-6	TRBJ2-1	TGTGCCAGCAGCTTAAAGCCGGGACATTTCTACAATGAGCAGTTCTTC	CASSLKPGHFYNEQFF
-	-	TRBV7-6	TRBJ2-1	TGTGCCAGCAGCCCGGACCTTGGAGGGGCCCCGAGGTTCTTC	CASSPDLGGAPRFF
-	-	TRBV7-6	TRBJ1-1	TGTGCCAGCACCCTGGGGGTGGTAAACACTGAAGCTTTCTTT	CASTLGVVNTEAFF
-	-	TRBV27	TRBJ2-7	TGTGCCAGCAGTCCGTGGACCCAATCACCCTACGAGCAGTACTTC	CASSPWTQSPYEQYF
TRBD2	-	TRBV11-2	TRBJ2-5	TGTGCCAGCAGCTTTGGGACTAGCGGTACAGGGGCCCAGTACTTC	CASSFGTSGTGAQYF
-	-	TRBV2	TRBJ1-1	TGTGCCAGCATCATAGAGCCTCGGACTGAAGCTTTCTTT	CASIIEPRTEAFF
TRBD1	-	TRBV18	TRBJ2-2	TGTGCCAGCTCACCCCCCGCAGGGGGTCCCGGGGAGCTGTTTTTT	CASSPPAGGPGELFF
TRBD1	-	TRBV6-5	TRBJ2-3	TGTGCCAGCACCGGGACAGGGTATGGAACAGATACGCAGTATTTT	CASTGTGYGTDTQYF
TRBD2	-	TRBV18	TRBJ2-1	TGTGCCAGCGAGTCAGCGGGAGGGGGTGAGCAGTTCTTC	CASESAGGGEQFF
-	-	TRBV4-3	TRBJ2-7	TGCGCCAGCAGCCAAGATCCAGGGGGGTACGAGCAGTACTTC	CASSQDPGGYEQYF
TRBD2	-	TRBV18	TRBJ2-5	TGTGCCAGCTCACCAGCTTTCGGGGGGGTTGAGACCCAGTACTTC	CASSPAFGGVETQYF
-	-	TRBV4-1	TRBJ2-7	TGCGCCAGCAGCCAAGATCGAGGGCGAAACGGCGAGCAGTACTTC	CASSQDRGRNGEQYF
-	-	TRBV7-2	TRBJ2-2	TGTGCCAGCAGCCCCAGGGTTGAGACCGGGGAGCTGTTTTTT	CASSPRVETGELFF
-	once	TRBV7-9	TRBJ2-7	TGTGCCAGCAGCTTAGAGCGCTACGAGCAGTACTTC	CASSLERYEQYF